The rows below give T cell receptor beta chains drawn from one sample of a study of T cells in Graves' hyperthyroidism and ophthalmopathy. TCRdb processed the multiplex PCR reads anew with MiXCR; each CDR3 protein has one entry. The top ten clones hold around 31% of a sample with around 720,000 distinct CDR3 sequences, about a third of them seen once. Input material: blood. The receptors come from a woman aged 40 to 50 with Graves' hyperthyroidism. CDR3s include the opening cysteine and the closing phenylalanine or tryptophan. A D gene is named only where the DNA matches it firmly. The size field is filled for only some rows; it gives once, few, many or a size class.

j_gene | d_gene | abundance | v_gene | CDR3nt | CDR3aa
TRBJ2-6 | TRBD1 | many | TRBV25-1 | TGTGCCAGCAGTACGCAGGACAGGGCGCTCGGGGCCAACGTCCTGACTTTC | CASSTQDRALGANVLTF
TRBJ1-1 | TRBD1 | few | TRBV4-3 | TGCGCCAGCAGCCAGGGGACAGAGGCCACTGAAGCTTTCTTT | CASSQGTEATEAFF
TRBJ2-5 | TRBD1 | NA | TRBV10-2 | TGCGCCAGCAGGGGACAGGTGGAGACCCAGTACTTC | CASRGQVETQYF
TRBJ2-7 | NA | few | TRBV5-4 | TGTGCCAGCAGCCCCCCGGGTAACTACGAGCAGTACTTC | CASSPPGNYEQYF
TRBJ1-1 | NA | NA | TRBV27 | TGTGCCAGCAGTCGCATCCTCGAGGGAGACACTGAAGCTTTCTTT | CASSRILEGDTEAFF
TRBJ2-5 | NA | NA | TRBV7-3 | TGTGCCAGCAGCTTAAGGCCCCGGGGCCTCCAAGAGACCCAGTACTTC | CASSLRPRGLQETQYF
TRBJ2-1 | TRBD1 | few | TRBV10-3 | TGTGCCATCAGACAACAGGGGTCTGAGCAGTTCTTC | CAIRQQGSEQFF
TRBJ1-3 | NA | many | TRBV20-1 | TGCAGTGCTAGAGATGCCCTCGGACTTGGAAACACCATATATTTT | CSARDALGLGNTIYF
TRBJ1-6 | NA | NA | TRBV19 | TGTGCCAGTAGACCTTTAGTGGGGGACGGTAATTCACCCCTCCACTTT | CASRPLVGDGNSPLHF
TRBJ1-3 | NA | few | TRBV6-5 | TGTGCCAGCCGGACAAGATATTCCTCTGGAAACACCATATATTTT | CASRTRYSSGNTIYF
TRBJ1-3 | NA | NA | TRBV19 | TGTGCCTGTCGGGGATCAGGAAACACCATATATTTT | CACRGSGNTIYF
TRBJ2-2 | TRBD1 | NA | TRBV6-1 | TGTGCCGGCAGTGAGGCAGGGGGCACCGGGGAGCTGTTTTTT | CAGSEAGGTGELFF
TRBJ2-7 | NA | NA | TRBV19 | TGTGCCAGTGCGGTGAGGGACTCCTACGAGCAGTACTTC | CASAVRDSYEQYF
TRBJ2-5 | TRBD1 | many | TRBV20-1 | TGCAGTGTCGGGACAGGGTCGGGGCAAGAGACCCAGTACTTC | CSVGTGSGQETQYF
TRBJ1-5 | NA | many | TRBV15 | TGTGCCACCAGCAGAGTTGCAGGCAATCAGCCCCAGCATTTT | CATSRVAGNQPQHF
TRBJ1-4 | TRBD1 | NA | TRBV5-1 | TGCGCCAGCAGCTTGTGGACAGGACCTGAAAAACTGTTTTTT | CASSLWTGPEKLFF
TRBJ2-7 | NA | many | TRBV2 | TGTGCCAGCAGTGAATTTCCGGCGGGGGCATCCACCTACGAGCAGTACTTC | CASSEFPAGASTYEQYF
TRBJ2-7 | TRBD2 | NA | TRBV9 | TGTGCCAGCAGTAGGGACTACTTCTACGAGCAGTACTTC | CASSRDYFYEQYF
TRBJ2-5 | TRBD2 | few | TRBV6-4 | TGTGCCAGCAGGGCCTCGAGCGGGGGGGCCCCAGAGACCCAGTACTTC | CASRASSGGAPETQYF
TRBJ1-1 | NA | many | TRBV25-1 | TGTGCCAGCAGTGATATAGAGACATGGTCCACTGAAGCTTTCTTT | CASSDIETWSTEAFF
TRBJ1-2 | TRBD1 | NA | TRBV7-9 | TGTGCCAGCAGCTTAGAGGACAGGGGAGGGGGCTACACCTTC | CASSLEDRGGGYTF
TRBJ1-1 | TRBD1 | many | TRBV10-1 | TGCGCCAGCAGCCTGGACAGGGGTAGAGTGAACACTGAAGCTTTCTTT | CASSLDRGRVNTEAFF